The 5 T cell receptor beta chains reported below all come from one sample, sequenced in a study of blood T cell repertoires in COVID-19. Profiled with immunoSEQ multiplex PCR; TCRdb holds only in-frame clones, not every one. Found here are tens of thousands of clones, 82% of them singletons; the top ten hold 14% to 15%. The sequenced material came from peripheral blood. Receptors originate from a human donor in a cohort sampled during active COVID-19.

In nucleotides, the CDR3 is TGCGCCAGCAGCGGGCAGCCGGCGGGAGGGACCCAGTACTTC. Translation gives CASSGQPAGGTQYF. V gene TRBV5-1 combines with J gene TRBJ2-5; 8 nucleotides agree with TRBD2. The CDR3 has 14 amino acids. Germline assignment: CDR1 SGHRS and CDR2 YFSETQ. Germline trimming cut 4 bases from V and 7 bases from J; bases unmatched to any gene: 9.

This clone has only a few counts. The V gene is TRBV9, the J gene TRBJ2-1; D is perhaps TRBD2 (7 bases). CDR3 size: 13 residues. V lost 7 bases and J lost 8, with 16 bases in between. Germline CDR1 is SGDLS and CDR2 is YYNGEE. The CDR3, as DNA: TGTGCCAGCGGCGAGGGGGGGGACGATGAGCAGTTCTTC. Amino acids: CASGEGGDDEQFF.

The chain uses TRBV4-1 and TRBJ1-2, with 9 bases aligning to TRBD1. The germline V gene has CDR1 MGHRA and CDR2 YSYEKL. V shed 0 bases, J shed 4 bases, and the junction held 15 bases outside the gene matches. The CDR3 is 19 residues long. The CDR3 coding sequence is TGCGCCAGCAGCCAAGAAACCGGGACAGGGACCGGAATAGGCTATGGCTACACCTTC. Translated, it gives CASSQETGTGTGIGYGYTF.

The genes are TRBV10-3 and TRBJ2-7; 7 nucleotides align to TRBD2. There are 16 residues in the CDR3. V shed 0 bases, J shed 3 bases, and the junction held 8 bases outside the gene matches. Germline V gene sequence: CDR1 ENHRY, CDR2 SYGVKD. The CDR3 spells CAISESVGGGNYEQYF. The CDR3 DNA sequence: TGTGCCATCAGTGAGTCGGTGGGCGGGGGTAACTACGAGCAGTACTTC.

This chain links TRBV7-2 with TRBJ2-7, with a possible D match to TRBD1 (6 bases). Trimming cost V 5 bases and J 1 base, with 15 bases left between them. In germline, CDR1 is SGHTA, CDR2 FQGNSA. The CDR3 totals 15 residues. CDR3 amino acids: CASSPRMGASYEQYF. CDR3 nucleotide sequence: TGTGCCAGCAGCCCACGTATGGGGGCTTCCTACGAGCAGTACTTC.